This TCR beta chain was obtained from a study of CD8+CD57+ T cells in acquired aplastic anemia. Study context: DNA per sorted CD4+ or CD8+ sample ranged 0.2 to 27.4 ug, averaging 3.2 ug. Mean read depth for CD4+ cells from healthy donors was approximately 10 million.

Whole-study results and caveats: Patients showed no significant difference from controls in CD8+ Simpson's diversity.

Worth noting for this clonotype: Its antigen is not known.

Genomic DNA, the template, was used for profiling of the TCR beta VDJ and CDR3. TCRdb fed the reads into MiXCR, producing one record per CDR3 protein. The repertoire holds about 190,000 distinct CDR3 sequences, with roughly 56% as singletons. V gave up 3 bases and J gave up 5 bases, with 14 bases separating them. The CDR3 covers 15 residues. CDR1 and CDR2 from the germline V gene are LNHDA and SQIVND (reference sequence). V and J are TRBV19 and TRBJ1-5; D uncertain. This TCR came from a human donor in good health, serving as a control. Sequenced sample: sorted CD4+, CD8+, or CD8+CD57+ T cells (not recorded which) from PBMCs. Here the CDR3 reads CASSIDHDWYQPQHF. In DNA form, the CDR3 reads TGTGCCAGTAGTATCGACCACGACTGGTATCAGCCCCAGCATTTT.